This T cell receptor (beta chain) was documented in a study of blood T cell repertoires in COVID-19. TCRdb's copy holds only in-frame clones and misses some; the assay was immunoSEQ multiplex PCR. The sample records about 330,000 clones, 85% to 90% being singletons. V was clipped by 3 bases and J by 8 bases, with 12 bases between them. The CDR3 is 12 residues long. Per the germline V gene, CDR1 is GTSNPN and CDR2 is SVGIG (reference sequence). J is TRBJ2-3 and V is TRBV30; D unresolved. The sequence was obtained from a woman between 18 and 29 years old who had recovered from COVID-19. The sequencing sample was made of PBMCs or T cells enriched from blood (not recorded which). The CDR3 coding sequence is TGTGCCTGGAGCTCTTACTCAAGTACGCAGTATTTT. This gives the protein CAWSSYSSTQYF. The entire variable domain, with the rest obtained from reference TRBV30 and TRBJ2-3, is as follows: SQTIHQWPATLVQPVGSPLSLECTVEGTSNPNLYWYRQAAGRGLQLLFYSVGIGQISSEVPQNLSASRPQDRQFILSSKKLLLSDSGFYLCAWSSYSSTQYFGPGTRLTVL.